This T cell receptor (beta chain) was recovered during a study of shared clonotypes between healthy human individuals. V was trimmed by 3 bases and J by 10 bases, leaving 17 bases between them. The CDR3 runs 14 residues. CDR1 and CDR2 from the germline V gene are SGDLS and YYNGEE. Method: immunoSEQ multiplex PCR; TCRdb's copy keeps in-frame clones and lacks some. The repertoire holds roughly 1,100,000 clones, with about 80% as singletons. The clonotype comes from a man aged 18 to 30 in good health. V usage is TRBV9 and J usage is TRBJ2-1; D possibly matches TRBD1 or TRBD2 (5 bases each). Sequencing input: memory CD4+ T cells sorted from blood. Subset: CD45RA-negative fraction. CDR3 residues: CASSGEGRFGEQFF. The CDR3 DNA reads TGTGCCAGCAGCGGAGAGGGACGTTTCGGGGAGCAGTTCTTC.